The present entry profiles one T cell receptor beta chain with its context. Germline assignment: CDR1 SGHTA and CDR2 FQGNSA. With V trimmed by 5 bases and J by 6 bases, 10 bases remained unmatched. This CDR3 region has 15 residues. These data are taken from a study of control samples from healthy donors and cancer patients. The repertoire was sequenced with immunoSEQ multiplex PCR; TCRdb's copy has only in-frame clones and lacks some. The sample lists around 180,000 clones; approximately 94% were seen once. Sequencing input: blood. This receptor was identified in a young woman in good health. This sequence joins TRBV7-2 and TRBJ1-2; TRBD1 aligns across 9 bases. This CDR3 is CASSPRTGQGHGYTF. DNA for the CDR3: TGTGCCAGCAGCCCCCGGACGGGACAGGGTCATGGCTACACCTTC.